This T cell receptor (beta chain) was captured by sequencing in a study of blood T cell repertoires in COVID-19. Study-wide context: There were acute and convalescent COVID-19 samples, and they came from the United States, Italy and Spain. PBMCs, B-cell-depleted T cells, or T cells provided the cDNA or gDNA that made up the material.

Original processing methods: How many nucleated cells were present was estimated from reference gene primer amplification. This table comes from immunoSEQ multiplex PCR, and its TCRdb copy is limited to in-frame clones, with some not included. V and J calls and clone size are those listed in that table; D and trimming were worked out from the DNA. Of fewer than 200,000 clones in the sample, around 80% were seen once. The V end was cut by 7 bases, the J end by 8 bases, with 14 bases between. The CDR3 runs to 11 residues. Germline CDR1 and CDR2: SQVTM and ANQGSEA. Material for sequencing was peripheral blood. This chain joins TRBV29-1 and TRBJ1-1; D not resolved. The TCR was taken from an elderly woman with acute or convalescent COVID-19. CDR3 residues: CSAGSGQEAFF. The CDR3 DNA sequence: TGCAGCGCCGGGAGCGGGCAAGAAGCTTTCTTT. Full variable domain (outside the CDR3, taken from reference TRBV29-1 and TRBJ1-1): SAVISQKPSRDICQRGTSLTIQCQVDSQVTMMFWYRQQPGQSLTLIATANQGSEATYESGFVIDKFPISRPNLTFSTLTVSNMSPEDSSIYLCSAGSGQEAFFGQGTRLTVV.